These 15 T cell receptor beta chains came from one sample sequenced in a study of shared clonotypes between healthy human individuals. Profiled with immunoSEQ multiplex PCR; TCRdb holds only in-frame clones, not every one. The sample consists of over a million clones, roughly 96% of them appearing once. Input material: naive CD4+ T cells sorted from blood. The sample's subset: CD45RA+ positively selected. These receptors were obtained from a man aged 30-40 years in good health.

The chain has TRBV2 and TRBJ1-2, with D uncertain. Germline CDR1 reads SNHLY; CDR2 reads FYNNEI. The CDR3 length is 14 residues. The V gene lost 2 bases and the J gene lost 4 bases, with 11 bases spanning the gap. The CDR3 is CASSETIGIYGYTF. The CDR3 DNA is TGTGCCAGCAGTGAAACAATAGGAATCTATGGCTACACCTTC.

This clone was found once. The V and J genes are TRBV28 and TRBJ2-1; TRBD2 is a possible D gene (6 bases). The CDR3 runs 14 residues. V dropped 3 bases and J dropped 8 bases, with 14 bases sitting between them. Germline CDR1 MDHEN, CDR2 SYDVKM. The DNA of the CDR3 is TGTGCCAGCAGTTTTTTCTTCGGGGGACATGAGCAGTTCTTC. It is translated as CASSFFFGGHEQFF.

This clone was detected only once. The V and J genes are TRBV11-2 and TRBJ1-1; TRBD1 agrees at 10 bases. V gave up 3 bases and J gave up 4 bases; unmatched junction bases: 5. CDR1 and CDR2 from the germline V gene are SGHAT and FQNNGV. CDR3 size: 15 residues. CDR3 sequence: CASSLHGTGVTEAFF. CDR3 coding DNA: TGTGCCAGCAGCTTGCACGGGACAGGGGTCACTGAAGCTTTCTTT.

On this clone itself: Germline is not matched at one junction end, which may reflect a read error. The rearrangement links TRBV5-4 to TRBJ2-7; a weak D match, TRBD1 (6 bases). This CDR3 has 12 residues. Germline V gene sequence: CDR1 SGHNT, CDR2 YYREEE (reference sequence). This chain's CDR3 is CASSLPGASAFF. CDR3 sequence (DNA): TGTGCCAGCAGTCTCCCAGGGGCCTCTGCATTCTTC.

The chain combines TRBV19 with TRBJ2-7; maybe TRBD1 (5 bases). The CDR3 covers 12 residues. V lost 9 bases to trimming and J lost 2 bases, with 11 bases between them. Germline-derived CDR1 and CDR2 are LNHDA and SQIVND (reference sequence). The DNA of the CDR3 is TGTGCCAGCCAGGGTAACCCCTACGAGCAGTACTTC. It specifies CASQGNPYEQYF.

This chain joins TRBV7-9 and TRBJ1-5; D unclear. The CDR3 has 13 amino acids. Trimming removed 1 base from V and 5 bases from J, with 6 bases in between. Germline lookup yields CDR1 SEHNR and CDR2 FQNEAQ (reference sequence). The CDR3 protein is CASSLDGYQPQHF. The CDR3 nucleotides are TGTGCCAGCAGCTTAGATGGGTATCAGCCCCAGCATTTT.

V is TRBV5-1 and J is TRBJ2-5; TRBD2 matches 9 bases. The germline gives CDR1 SGHRS, CDR2 YFSETQ. The CDR3 extends over 15 amino acids. After removal of 6 bases from V and 5 bases from J, the junction contained 11 bases not matched to a gene. CDR3 protein: CASTLGAGGGETQYF. DNA of the CDR3: TGCGCCAGCACTCTCGGGGCGGGAGGGGGCGAGACCCAGTACTTC.

This clone occurred once. V and J are TRBV29-1 and TRBJ1-2; D is possibly TRBD1 (6 bases). From germline, CDR1 is SQVTM and CDR2 ANQGSEA. This CDR3 comprises 13 residues. The V end lost 7 bases, the J end lost 3 bases, and 15 bases lay between the germline ends. CDR3 sequence: CSGQDKAYYGYTF. Here the CDR3 DNA reads TGCAGCGGACAGGACAAAGCATACTATGGCTACACCTTC. The whole variable domain, filled in from reference TRBV29-1 and TRBJ1-2, reads SAVISQKPSRDICQRGTSLTIQCQVDSQVTMMFWYRQQPGQSLTLIATANQGSEATYESGFVIDKFPISRPNLTFSTLTVSNMSPEDSSIYLCSGQDKAYYGYTFGSGTRLTVV.

The rearrangement uses TRBV14 and TRBJ2-7; 8 nucleotides align to TRBD2. V gave up 9 bases and J gave up 5 bases; unmatched junction bases: 6. Germline values: CDR1 SGHDN, CDR2 FVKESK. The CDR3 has 12 residues. The CDR3 spells CARGLDLHEQYF. Written as DNA, the CDR3 is TGTGCCAGGGGACTAGATCTCCACGAGCAGTACTTC.

CDR3 residues: CASSSVPGIGGPQHF. In nucleotides, the CDR3 is TGTGCCAGCAGTTCGGTACCGGGGATCGGGGGGCCCCAGCATTTT. The chain has TRBV6-5 and TRBJ1-5; a weak D match, TRBD1 (5 bases). Germline loops: CDR1 MNHEY, CDR2 SVGAGI. V lost 4 bases to trimming and J lost 9 bases, with 19 bases between them. The CDR3 sequence is 15 residues long.

This chain uses TRBV6-5 with TRBJ2-2; D is uncertain. V lost 5 bases, J lost 5 bases, and 12 bases lay in between. The V gene's germline CDR1 is MNHEY and CDR2 SVGAGI. This CDR3 is 14 amino acids long. DNA for the CDR3: TGTGCCAGCAGTCCCCCGACCCAAACCGGGGAGCTGTTTTTT. This sequence encodes CASSPPTQTGELFF.

This sequence joins TRBV27 and TRBJ2-1, with 8 positions matching TRBD1. Germline CDR1 reads MNHEY; CDR2 reads SMNVEV (reference sequence). This CDR3 spans 13 amino acids. V lost 4 bases to trimming and J lost 8 bases; unmatched junction nucleotides: 4. Here the CDR3 DNA reads TGTGCCAGCAGTTCCCAGACAGGGGATGAGCAGTTCTTC. Protein product: CASSSQTGDEQFF.

A note on this clone: Other DNA sequences in the sample encode the same CDR3. This chain connects TRBV7-2 to TRBJ1-2; the match to TRBD1 covers 7 bases. The CDR3 contains 13 residues. The V segment lost 1 base and the J segment 5 bases; nucleotides outside the gene matches: 1. CDR1 is SGHTA and CDR2 is FQGNSA in the germline V gene. CDR3 sequence: CASSLGRGYGYTF. The CDR3 DNA sequence: TGTGCCAGCAGCTTAGGCAGGGGGTATGGCTACACCTTC.

The gene calls are TRBV5-1 and TRBJ1-2, with D possibly TRBD1 on 6 matching bases. Trimming took off 1 base at V and 6 bases at J, with 10 bases between the two ends. This CDR3 has 13 amino acids. The germline CDR1 and CDR2 sequences are SGHRS and YFSETQ. The CDR3, as DNA: TGCGCCAGCAGCTTGTCACAGGGCGATGGCTACACCTTC. Residues: CASSLSQGDGYTF.

The chain carries TRBV5-1 and TRBJ1-5; 9 nucleotides line up with TRBD1. Germline lookup yields CDR1 SGHRS and CDR2 YFSETQ. The CDR3 extends over 15 amino acids. V was clipped by 4 bases and J by 6 bases; unmatched bases: 8. CDR3 sequence (DNA): TGCGCCAGCAGCCCGGACAGGGGTGGCGGTCAGCCCCAGCATTTT. This codes for CASSPDRGGGQPQHF. Together with reference TRBV5-1 and TRBJ1-5, the CDR3 gives the full variable domain: KAGVTQTPRYLIKTRGQQVTLSCSPISGHRSVSWYQQTPGQGLQFLFEYFSETQRNKGNFPGRFSGRQFSNSRSEMNVSTLELGDSALYLCASSPDRGGGQPQHFGDGTRLSIL.